The clone carrying this T cell receptor (beta chain) was observed a few times. This sample was included in a study of T cells in Graves' hyperthyroidism and ophthalmopathy. Turning to the study itself: Specimen type is peripheral blood, collected at initial diagnosis prior to any treatment.

What was amplified from RNA transcripts were TCR beta CDR3 regions. When the TCR CDR3 underwent first-round RT-PCR, the HTBI primer set was used. TCRdb re-called the multiplex PCR reads through MiXCR, storing one row per CDR3 protein. The table lists about 600,000 distinct CDR3 sequences, 14% of them singletons. PBMCs came from more than 9.5 ml fresh peripheral blood. The CDR3 loop spans 12 amino acids. The V gene lost 6 bases and the J gene lost 6 bases, with 9 bases spanning the gap. The V call is TRBV12-3 or TRBV12-4, the J call TRBJ2-1; D gene uncertain. The sequence was obtained from a woman aged 18-29 years with Graves' ophthalmopathy. Sequencing input: blood. CDR3 protein: CASSPRINEQFF. Here the CDR3 DNA reads TGTGCCAGCAGCCCTCGAATCAATGAGCAGTTCTTC.